This is a list of T cell receptor beta chains from one sample in a study of cytomegalovirus exposure and HLA in healthy donors. The assay was immunoSEQ multiplex PCR, and TCRdb's table has in-frame clones only and misses some. The sample lists 140,000 to 150,000 clones, around 82% seen once, with less than 3% in the top ten. The sample consisted of PBMCs. These receptors were obtained from a woman aged 18-30 years in good health and CMV-seropositive. Each CDR3 is given with its conserved first and last residue. D genes are given only for firm matches. The size of a clone is reported for some rows only, either as once, few or many, or as a class for expanded clones.

clone size,V gene,D gene,J gene,CDR3 DNA,CDR3 protein
few,TRBV30,NA,TRBJ2-1,TGTGCCTGGAGGCAGACAGGCCGATCCTACAATGAGCAGTTCTTC,CAWRQTGRSYNEQFF
NA,TRBV29-1,NA,TRBJ2-1,TGCAGCGTTGATCCGACGGGCAATGAGCAGTTCTTC,CSVDPTGNEQFF
NA,TRBV7-9,TRBD1,TRBJ2-3,TGTGCCAGCAGTATAGGGACAGGCGCCGATACGCAGTATTTT,CASSIGTGADTQYF
NA,TRBV19,TRBD1,TRBJ2-7,TGTGCCAGTAGTCGGCAGGACAGGAACGCTAAAGAGCAGTACTTC,CASSRQDRNAKEQYF
once,TRBV11-2,NA,TRBJ1-1,TGTGCCAGCAGCTTAGCCCAGGGGCCTGAAGCTTTCTTT,CASSLAQGPEAFF
NA,TRBV7-9,TRBD1,TRBJ1-6,TGTGCCAGCAGCTCCACCGCCGACAGGGAAAGCTCCTATAATTCACCCCTCCACTTT,CASSSTADRESSYNSPLHF
NA,TRBV4-2,NA,TRBJ1-3,TGTGCCAGCAGCCCAGGGCTACAGGGAATCTCTGGAAACACCATATATTTT,CASSPGLQGISGNTIYF
NA,TRBV5-4,NA,TRBJ1-2,TGTGCCAGCATCGGTAGTAACTATGGCTACACCTTC,CASIGSNYGYTF
NA,TRBV9,TRBD2,TRBJ2-3,TGTGCCAGCAGCCTGGGACTAGCGGGGATGCAGTATTTT,CASSLGLAGMQYF
NA,TRBV25-1,NA,TRBJ1-6,TGTGCCAGCAGTGAACAGGGGAAATATAATTCACCCCTCCACTTT,CASSEQGKYNSPLHF
NA,TRBV5-4,TRBD1,TRBJ1-2,TGTGCCAGCAGCTTGGCGACAGGGGGCCTTGAATATGGCTACACCTTC,CASSLATGGLEYGYTF
NA,TRBV7-9,TRBD1,TRBJ1-2,TGTGCCAGCAGCTTAGCCGGGACAGCCCTGCTCACGTATGGCTACACCTTC,CASSLAGTALLTYGYTF
NA,TRBV7-9,NA,TRBJ1-1,TGTGCCAGCAGCTTGACAGCGAACACTGAAGCTTTCTTT,CASSLTANTEAFF
few,TRBV9,TRBD1,TRBJ1-1,TGTGCCAGCACCCCCGGGACAGGGGTCACTGAAGCTTTCTTT,CASTPGTGVTEAFF
NA,TRBV29-1,NA,TRBJ1-3,TGCAGCGTTGCGTCAGGGGCAACTGGAAACACCATATATTTT,CSVASGATGNTIYF
NA,TRBV11-2,TRBD2,TRBJ2-7,TGTGCCAGCAGCTTACCGGCTAGCGGGGGGGCCTACGAGCAGTACTTC,CASSLPASGGAYEQYF
NA,TRBV2,NA,TRBJ2-7,TGTGCCAGCAGTGAGATAAGTCAGGGGGAGCAGTACTTC,CASSEISQGEQYF
NA,TRBV18,NA,TRBJ2-2,TGTGCCAGCTCACCACGCCAGGGTGACACCGGGGAGCTGTTTTTT,CASSPRQGDTGELFF
NA,TRBV19,NA,TRBJ2-2,TGTGCCAGTTCCCTCGGGGGGCCCGGGGAGCTGTTTTTT,CASSLGGPGELFF
NA,TRBV7-9,TRBD1,TRBJ1-4,TGTGCCAGCAGCCCCCGGACAGGTCGTAATGAAAAACTGTTTTTT,CASSPRTGRNEKLFF
NA,TRBV4-2,TRBD2,TRBJ2-5,TGTGCCAGCAGCCAAGCTAGCGGGGGGGCCGAAGAGACCCAGTACTTC,CASSQASGGAEETQYF
NA,TRBV4-3,TRBD1,TRBJ1-4,TGCGCCAGCAGCCAAGAGTCCAGGGGGAATGAAAAACTGTTTTTT,CASSQESRGNEKLFF
NA,TRBV7-2,TRBD1,TRBJ2-7,TGTGCCAGCAGCACGACAGGGGGAGGATCCTACGAGCAGTACTTC,CASSTTGGGSYEQYF
NA,TRBV27,TRBD1,TRBJ1-1,TGTGCCAGCAGTTCAACCAGGACAGGGTCTTACACTGAAGCTTTCTTT,CASSSTRTGSYTEAFF
NA,TRBV9,TRBD2,TRBJ2-1,TGTGCCAGCAGCGTAGGGCTAGCGGGGAGGGGTGAGCAGTTCTTC,CASSVGLAGRGEQFF
NA,TRBV11-2,TRBD2,TRBJ2-3,TGTGCCAGCAGCTCGCAGGGCGGGGGTAGCACAGATACGCAGTATTTT,CASSSQGGGSTDTQYF
NA,TRBV7-9,NA,TRBJ1-6,TGTGCCAGCAGCTTAGGTGAGAGGGAATATTCACCCCTCCACTTT,CASSLGEREYSPLHF
few,TRBV7-9,NA,TRBJ1-2,TGTGCCAGCAGCCGGGGGGGGAAGGGATATGGCTACACCTTC,CASSRGGKGYGYTF
NA,TRBV7-6,NA,TRBJ1-1,TGTGCCAGCAGCCGAGGGAGGGGGAACACTGAAGCTTTCTTT,CASSRGRGNTEAFF
NA,TRBV6-6,TRBD1,TRBJ2-7,TGTGCCAGCAGCCACCGGGACAGGGGTTCCTACGAGCAGTACTTC,CASSHRDRGSYEQYF
NA,TRBV19,NA,TRBJ2-1,TGTGCCAGTAGCAATTACAATGAGCAGTTCTTC,CASSNYNEQFF
few,TRBV2,NA,TRBJ1-4,TGTGCCAGCAAGGGGACACCTGATGAAAAACTGTTTTTT,CASKGTPDEKLFF
NA,TRBV28,NA,TRBJ1-4,TGTGCCAGCGGGTGGGGGGTCCTCGTTGGTGAAAAACTGTTTTTT,CASGWGVLVGEKLFF
NA,TRBV10-3,NA,TRBJ2-7,TGTGCCATCACCGAGGCGGGGACCCCCTACGAGCAGTACTTC,CAITEAGTPYEQYF
few,TRBV5-1,NA,TRBJ1-1,TGCGCCAGCAGCCCTAGGGGGGGAGTAAGGAACACTGAAGCTTTCTTT,CASSPRGGVRNTEAFF
NA,TRBV5-6,NA,TRBJ1-6,TGTGCCAGCAGCCTGCCCCCGGGCCCGCGGGGTTCACCCCTCCACTTT,CASSLPPGPRGSPLHF
NA,TRBV6-5,TRBD2,TRBJ2-1,TGTGCCAGCATCCCGGGACTAGCGCTTTACAATGAGCAGTTCTTC,CASIPGLALYNEQFF
once,TRBV9,NA,TRBJ2-1,TGTGCCAGCAGCGTAGAGGAGGGTCCCTACAATGAGCAGTTCTTC,CASSVEEGPYNEQFF
NA,TRBV6-5,NA,TRBJ2-5,TGTGCCAGCACGATCCAGGGGCAAGAGACCCAGTACTTC,CASTIQGQETQYF
NA,TRBV6-6,NA,TRBJ2-2,TGTGCCAGCAGTTATGACTCCCAGAACACCGGGGAGCTGTTTTTT,CASSYDSQNTGELFF
NA,TRBV7-2,NA,TRBJ1-1,TGTGCCAGCAGCACGACAGTGAACACTGAAGCTTTCTTT,CASSTTVNTEAFF
NA,TRBV9,TRBD1,TRBJ1-3,TGTGCCAGCAGCGTCTCTATCGGGACAGGGTTACATGGAAACACCATATATTTT,CASSVSIGTGLHGNTIYF
once,TRBV9,NA,TRBJ2-2,TGTGCCAGCAGCGTAGACTTCTCCGGGGAGCTGTTTTTT,CASSVDFSGELFF
NA,TRBV21-1,NA,TRBJ2-1,TGTGCCAGCAGCGATCAGACTAGCGGGGGGAATGTGAATGAGCAGTTCTTC,CASSDQTSGGNVNEQFF
NA,TRBV2,NA,TRBJ2-2,TGTGCCAGCAGTGTCGCGGCCGGGGAGCTGTTTTTT,CASSVAAGELFF
NA,TRBV19,NA,TRBJ1-1,TGTGCCAGTAGGGAGGGGCGTTGGTTAACAGAAGCTTTCTTT,CASREGRWLTEAFF
NA,TRBV28,TRBD1,TRBJ1-1,TGTGCCAGCAGGTACAGGGGGCCCTACACTGAAGCTTTCTTT,CASRYRGPYTEAFF
NA,TRBV10-1,NA,TRBJ2-7,TGCGCCAGCAGTGAGGCGGGGATTAACGAGCAGTACTTC,CASSEAGINEQYF
once,TRBV19,NA,TRBJ1-2,TGTGCCAGTAGTGCAAGCGGGACCTCTAAGTTCTACACCTTC,CASSASGTSKFYTF